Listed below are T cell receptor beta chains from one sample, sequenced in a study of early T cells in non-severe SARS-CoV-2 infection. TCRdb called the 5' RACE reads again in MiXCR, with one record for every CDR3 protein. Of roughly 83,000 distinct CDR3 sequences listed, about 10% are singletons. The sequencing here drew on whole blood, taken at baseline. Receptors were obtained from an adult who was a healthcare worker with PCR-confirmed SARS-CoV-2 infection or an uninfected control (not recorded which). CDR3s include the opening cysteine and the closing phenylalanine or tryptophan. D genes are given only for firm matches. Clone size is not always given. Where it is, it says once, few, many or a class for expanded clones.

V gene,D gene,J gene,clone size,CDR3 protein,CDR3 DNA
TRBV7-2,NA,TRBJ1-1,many,CASSSRRRNTEAFF,TGTGCCAGCAGCTCCCGTAGAAGGAACACTGAAGCTTTCTTT
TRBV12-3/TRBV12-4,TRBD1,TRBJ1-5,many,CASSPMGQVNQPQHF,TGTGCCAGCAGTCCAATGGGACAGGTAAATCAGCCCCAGCATTTT
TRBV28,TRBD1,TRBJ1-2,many,CASSSQGGYGYTF,TGTGCCAGCAGTTCCCAGGGGGGCTACGGCTACACCTTC
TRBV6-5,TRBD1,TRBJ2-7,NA,CASRRTGAFEQYF,TGTGCCAGCAGGCGAACAGGGGCTTTCGAGCAGTACTTC
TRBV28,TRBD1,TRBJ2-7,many,CASSLRTGGVGYEQYF,TGTGCCAGCAGTCTAAGGACAGGGGGCGTCGGGTACGAGCAGTACTTC
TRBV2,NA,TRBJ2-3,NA,CASSERFRQGRIRGTDTQYF,TGTGCCAGCAGTGAACGATTTAGGCAGGGAAGGATTCGGGGCACAGATACGCAGTATTTT
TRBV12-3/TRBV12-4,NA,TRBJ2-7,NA,CASSLTPGTLYEQYF,TGTGCCAGCAGTTTAACCCCCGGGACGCTCTACGAGCAGTACTTC
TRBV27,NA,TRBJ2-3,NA,CASSPHLAVDTQYF,TGTGCCAGCAGTCCCCACCTAGCAGTAGATACGCAGTATTTT
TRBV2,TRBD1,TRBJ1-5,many,CASRGTGGRSQPQHF,TGTGCCAGCAGGGGAACAGGGGGACGGAGTCAGCCCCAGCATTTT
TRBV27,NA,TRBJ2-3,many,CASSLAGTDTQYF,TGTGCCAGCAGTTTGGCGGGCACAGATACGCAGTATTTT
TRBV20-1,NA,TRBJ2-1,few,CSARRRGNEQFF,TGCAGTGCTAGAAGACGGGGCAATGAGCAGTTCTTC
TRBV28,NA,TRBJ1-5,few,CASNDRGINQPQHF,TGTGCCAGCAACGACAGAGGGATCAATCAGCCCCAGCATTTT
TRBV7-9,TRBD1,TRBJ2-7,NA,CANLTGGYEQYF,TGTGCCAACTTGACAGGGGGTTACGAGCAGTACTTC
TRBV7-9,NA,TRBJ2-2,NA,CASSLDLTGGVPDTGELFF,TGTGCCAGCAGCTTAGACCTTACAGGGGGGGTTCCGGACACCGGGGAGCTGTTTTTT
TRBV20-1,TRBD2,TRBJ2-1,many,CSARPKEAGGYNEQFF,TGCAGTGCTAGGCCTAAGGAAGCGGGAGGCTACAATGAGCAGTTCTTC
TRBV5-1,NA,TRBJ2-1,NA,CASSYRAGTRTYNEQFF,TGCGCCAGCAGCTACCGCGCCGGGACAAGAACCTACAATGAGCAGTTCTTC
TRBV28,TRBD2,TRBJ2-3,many,CASNSAGLFTDTQYF,TGTGCCAGCAACTCTGCGGGACTATTCACAGATACGCAGTATTTT
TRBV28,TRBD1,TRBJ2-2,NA,CASSLGDRAPSNTGELFF,TGTGCCAGCAGTTTGGGCGACAGGGCGCCTTCGAACACCGGGGAGCTGTTTTTT
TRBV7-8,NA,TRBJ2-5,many,CASSLRRSPEAQYF,TGTGCCAGCAGCTTAAGAAGGTCCCCCGAGGCCCAGTACTTC
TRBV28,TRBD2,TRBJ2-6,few,CASSSTRLAAGANVLTF,TGTGCCAGCAGTTCCACAAGACTAGCGGCTGGGGCCAACGTCCTGACTTTC
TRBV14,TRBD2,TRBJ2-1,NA,CASSRSGRRRGYNEQFF,TGTGCCAGCAGTCGCAGCGGGAGGAGGAGGGGCTACAATGAGCAGTTCTTC
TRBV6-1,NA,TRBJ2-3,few,CASSESPQGFTDTQYF,TGTGCCAGCAGCGAATCACCCCAGGGTTTCACAGATACGCAGTATTTT
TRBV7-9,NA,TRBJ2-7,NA,CASSLGIPYEQYF,TGTGCCAGCAGCTTGGGGATTCCCTACGAGCAGTACTTC
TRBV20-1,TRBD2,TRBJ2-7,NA,CSAREAAGGLEQYF,TGCAGTGCTAGAGAGGCAGCGGGAGGCCTCGAGCAGTACTTC